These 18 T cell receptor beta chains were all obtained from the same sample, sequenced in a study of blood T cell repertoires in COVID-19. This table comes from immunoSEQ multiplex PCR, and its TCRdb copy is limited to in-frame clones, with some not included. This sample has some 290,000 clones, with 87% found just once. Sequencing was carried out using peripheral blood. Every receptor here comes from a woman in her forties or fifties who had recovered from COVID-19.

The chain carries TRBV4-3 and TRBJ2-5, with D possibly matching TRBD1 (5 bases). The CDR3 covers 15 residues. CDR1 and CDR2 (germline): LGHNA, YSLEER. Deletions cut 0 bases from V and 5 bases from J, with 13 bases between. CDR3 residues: CASSQDRRVWETQYF. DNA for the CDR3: TGCGCCAGCAGCCAAGATCGCAGGGTGTGGGAGACCCAGTACTTC.

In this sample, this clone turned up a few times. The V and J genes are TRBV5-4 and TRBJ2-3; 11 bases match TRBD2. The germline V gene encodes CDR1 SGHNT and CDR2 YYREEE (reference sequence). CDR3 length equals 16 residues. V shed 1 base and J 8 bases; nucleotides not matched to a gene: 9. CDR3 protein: CASSLLAGGTSPTQYF. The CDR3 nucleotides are TGTGCCAGCAGCTTGTTAGCGGGAGGGACGAGCCCTACGCAGTATTTT.

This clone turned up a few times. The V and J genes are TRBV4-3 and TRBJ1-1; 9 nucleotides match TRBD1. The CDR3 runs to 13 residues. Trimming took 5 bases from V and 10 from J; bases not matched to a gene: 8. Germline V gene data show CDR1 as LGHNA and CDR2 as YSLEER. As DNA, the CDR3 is TGCGCCAGCAGCGCACAGGGGGCGCGAGGAGCTTTCTTT. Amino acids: CASSAQGARGAFF.

This CDR3 is CASSWGDQPQHF. In DNA form, the CDR3 reads TGTGCCAGCAGTTGGGGGGATCAGCCCCAGCATTTT. The chain is built from TRBV12-3 or TRBV12-4 and TRBJ1-5; TRBD1 might be the D (5 bases). Trimming took 4 bases from V and 5 from J, leaving 6 bases between them. This CDR3 is 12 amino acids long.

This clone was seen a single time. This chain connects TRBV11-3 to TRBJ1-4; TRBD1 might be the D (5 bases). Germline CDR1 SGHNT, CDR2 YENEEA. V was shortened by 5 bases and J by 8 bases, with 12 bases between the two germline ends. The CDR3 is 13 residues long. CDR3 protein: CASSRDFGEKLFF. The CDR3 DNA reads TGTGCCAGCAGCCGGGACTTTGGGGAAAAACTGTTTTTT.

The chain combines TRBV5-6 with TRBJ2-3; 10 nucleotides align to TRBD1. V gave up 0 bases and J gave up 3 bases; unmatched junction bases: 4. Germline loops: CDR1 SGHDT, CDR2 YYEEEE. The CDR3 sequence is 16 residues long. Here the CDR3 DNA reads TGTGCCAGCAGCTTGGTGGGGGACAGGGGAACAGATACGCAGTATTTT. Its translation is CASSLVGDRGTDTQYF.

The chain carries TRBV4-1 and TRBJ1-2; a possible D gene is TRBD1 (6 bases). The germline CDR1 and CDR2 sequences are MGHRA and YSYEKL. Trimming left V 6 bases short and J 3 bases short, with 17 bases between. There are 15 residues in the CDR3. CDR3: CASSLIVRTDYGYTF. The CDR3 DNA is TGCGCCAGCAGTCTTATCGTCAGGACAGACTATGGCTACACCTTC.

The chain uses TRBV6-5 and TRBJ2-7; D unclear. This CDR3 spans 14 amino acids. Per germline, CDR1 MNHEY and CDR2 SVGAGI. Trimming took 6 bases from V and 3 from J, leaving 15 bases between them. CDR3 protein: CASRPLIRVYEQYF. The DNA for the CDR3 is TGTGCCAGCAGACCACTGATACGGGTCTACGAGCAGTACTTC.

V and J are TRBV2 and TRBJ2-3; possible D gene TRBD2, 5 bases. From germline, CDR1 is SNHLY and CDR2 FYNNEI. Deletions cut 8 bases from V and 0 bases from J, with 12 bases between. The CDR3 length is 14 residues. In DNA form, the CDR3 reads TGTGCCAGCGGAGGCGGATCTAGCACAGATACGCAGTATTTT. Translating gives CASGGGSSTDTQYF.

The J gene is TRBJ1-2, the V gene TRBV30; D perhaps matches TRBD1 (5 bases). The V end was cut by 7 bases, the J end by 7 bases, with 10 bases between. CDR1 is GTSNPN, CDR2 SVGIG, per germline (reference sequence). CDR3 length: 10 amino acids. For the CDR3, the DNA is TGTGCCTTTAGACAGTTTGGCTACACCTTC. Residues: CAFRQFGYTF.

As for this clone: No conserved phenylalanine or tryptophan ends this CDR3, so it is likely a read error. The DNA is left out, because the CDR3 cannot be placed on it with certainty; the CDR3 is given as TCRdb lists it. The CDR3 loop reads CASRTAWGAGDS. The rearrangement joins TRBV28 to TRBJ2-7; the table's D call TRBD2 went unverified against the DNA. From its first to its last residue, the CDR3 has 12 amino acids. CDR1 and CDR2 (germline): MDHEN, SYDVKM.

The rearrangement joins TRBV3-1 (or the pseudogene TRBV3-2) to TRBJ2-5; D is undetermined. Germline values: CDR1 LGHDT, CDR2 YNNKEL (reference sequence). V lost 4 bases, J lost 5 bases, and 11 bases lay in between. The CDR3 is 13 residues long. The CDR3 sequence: CASSLLTYETQYF. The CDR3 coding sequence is TGTGCCAGCAGCCTGCTAACTTACGAGACCCAGTACTTC.

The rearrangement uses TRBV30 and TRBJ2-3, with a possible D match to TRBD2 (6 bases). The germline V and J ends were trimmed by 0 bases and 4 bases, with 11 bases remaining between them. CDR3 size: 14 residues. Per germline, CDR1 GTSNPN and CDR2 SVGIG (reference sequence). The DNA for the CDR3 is TGTGCCTGGAGTGTAAGAGTAGCGGCAGATACGCAGTATTTT. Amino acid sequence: CAWSVRVAADTQYF.

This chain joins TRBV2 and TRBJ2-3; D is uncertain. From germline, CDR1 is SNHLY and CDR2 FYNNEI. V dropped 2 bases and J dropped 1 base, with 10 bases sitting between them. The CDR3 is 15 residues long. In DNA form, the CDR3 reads TGTGCCAGCAGTGAAAGTAGTGTTGGCACAGATACGCAGTATTTT. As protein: CASSESSVGTDTQYF.

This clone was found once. CDR3 bases: TGTGCCAGCAGCATAAACAGGGGGGCCGGGGAGCTGTTTTTT. Its translation is CASSINRGAGELFF. The chain combines TRBV7-2 with TRBJ2-2; 8 nucleotides line up with TRBD1. CDR1 and CDR2 (germline): SGHTA, FQGNSA. Unmatched junction bases numbered 5, after V lost 5 bases and J lost 6 bases. The CDR3 consists of 14 residues.

The CDR3 loop reads CASSRQGHEKLFF. The CDR3 DNA reads as TGCGCCAGCAGTAGACAGGGCCATGAAAAACTGTTTTTT. The chain carries TRBV10-2 and TRBJ1-4; TRBD1 aligns across 7 bases. The germline V gene has CDR1 WSHSY and CDR2 SAAADI. Trimming cost V 5 bases and J 6 bases; bases outside gene matches: 3. The CDR3 sequence is 13 residues long.

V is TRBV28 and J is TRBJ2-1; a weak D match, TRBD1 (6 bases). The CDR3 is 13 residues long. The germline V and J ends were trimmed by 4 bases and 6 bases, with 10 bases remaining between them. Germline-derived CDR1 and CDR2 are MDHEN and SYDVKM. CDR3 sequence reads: CASSSGQFNEQFF. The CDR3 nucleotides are TGTGCCAGCAGTTCTGGACAGTTCAATGAGCAGTTCTTC.

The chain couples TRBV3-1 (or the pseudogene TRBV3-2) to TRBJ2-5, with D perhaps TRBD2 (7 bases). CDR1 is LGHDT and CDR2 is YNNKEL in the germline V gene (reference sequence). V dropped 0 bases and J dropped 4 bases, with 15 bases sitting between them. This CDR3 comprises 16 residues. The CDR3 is CASSQDRRGGLETQYF. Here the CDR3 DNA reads TGTGCCAGCAGCCAAGATAGGAGGGGGGGCTTAGAGACCCAGTACTTC.